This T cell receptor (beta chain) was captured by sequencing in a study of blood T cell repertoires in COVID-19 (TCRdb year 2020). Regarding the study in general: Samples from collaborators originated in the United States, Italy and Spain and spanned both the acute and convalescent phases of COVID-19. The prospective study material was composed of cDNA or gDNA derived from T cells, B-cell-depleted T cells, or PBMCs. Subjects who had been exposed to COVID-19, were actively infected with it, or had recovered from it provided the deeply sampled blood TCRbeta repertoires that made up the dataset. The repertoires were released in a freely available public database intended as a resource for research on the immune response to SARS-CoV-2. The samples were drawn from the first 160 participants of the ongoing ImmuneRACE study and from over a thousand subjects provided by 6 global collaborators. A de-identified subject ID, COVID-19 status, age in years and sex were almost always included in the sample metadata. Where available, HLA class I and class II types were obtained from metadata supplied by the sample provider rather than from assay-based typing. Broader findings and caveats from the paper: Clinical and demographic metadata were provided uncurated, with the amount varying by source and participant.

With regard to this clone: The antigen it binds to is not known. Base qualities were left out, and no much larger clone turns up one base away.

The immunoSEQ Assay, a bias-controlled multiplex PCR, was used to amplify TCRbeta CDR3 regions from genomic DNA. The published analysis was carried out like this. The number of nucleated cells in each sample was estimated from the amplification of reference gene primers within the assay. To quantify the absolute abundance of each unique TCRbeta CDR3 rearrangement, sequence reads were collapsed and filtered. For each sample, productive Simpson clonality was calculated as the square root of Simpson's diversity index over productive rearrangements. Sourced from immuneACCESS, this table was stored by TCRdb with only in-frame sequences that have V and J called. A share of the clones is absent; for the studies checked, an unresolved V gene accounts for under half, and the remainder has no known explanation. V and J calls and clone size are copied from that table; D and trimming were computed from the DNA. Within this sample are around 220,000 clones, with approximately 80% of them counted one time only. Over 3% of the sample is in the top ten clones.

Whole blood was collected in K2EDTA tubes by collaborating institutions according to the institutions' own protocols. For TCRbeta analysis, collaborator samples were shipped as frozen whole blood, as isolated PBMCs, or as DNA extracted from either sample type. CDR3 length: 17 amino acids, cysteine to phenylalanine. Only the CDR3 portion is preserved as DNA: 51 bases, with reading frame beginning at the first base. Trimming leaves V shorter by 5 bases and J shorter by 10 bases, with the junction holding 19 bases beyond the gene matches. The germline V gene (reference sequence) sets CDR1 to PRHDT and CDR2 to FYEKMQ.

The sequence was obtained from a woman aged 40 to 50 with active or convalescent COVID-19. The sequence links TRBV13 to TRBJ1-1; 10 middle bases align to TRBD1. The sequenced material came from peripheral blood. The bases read TGTGCCAGCAGCACAGCCCCTGGGAGGGGACAGGGGATTAGAGCTTTCTTT. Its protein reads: CASSTAPGRGQGIRAFF.